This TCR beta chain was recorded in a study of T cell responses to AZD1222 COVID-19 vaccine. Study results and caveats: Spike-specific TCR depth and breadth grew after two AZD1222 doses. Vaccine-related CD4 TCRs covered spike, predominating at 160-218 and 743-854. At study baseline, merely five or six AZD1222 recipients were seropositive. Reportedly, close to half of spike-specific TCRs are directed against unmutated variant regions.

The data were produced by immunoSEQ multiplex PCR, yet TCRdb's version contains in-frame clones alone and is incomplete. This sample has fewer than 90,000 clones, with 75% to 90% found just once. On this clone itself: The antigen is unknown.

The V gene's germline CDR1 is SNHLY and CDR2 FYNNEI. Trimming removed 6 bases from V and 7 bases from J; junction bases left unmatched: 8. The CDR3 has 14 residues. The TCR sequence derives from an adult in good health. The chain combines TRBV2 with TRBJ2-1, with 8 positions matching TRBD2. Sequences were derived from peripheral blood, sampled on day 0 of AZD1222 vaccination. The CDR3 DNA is TGTGCCAGCAGCCCCGGGACTAGTCCTAATGAGCAGTTCTTC. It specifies CASSPGTSPNEQFF.